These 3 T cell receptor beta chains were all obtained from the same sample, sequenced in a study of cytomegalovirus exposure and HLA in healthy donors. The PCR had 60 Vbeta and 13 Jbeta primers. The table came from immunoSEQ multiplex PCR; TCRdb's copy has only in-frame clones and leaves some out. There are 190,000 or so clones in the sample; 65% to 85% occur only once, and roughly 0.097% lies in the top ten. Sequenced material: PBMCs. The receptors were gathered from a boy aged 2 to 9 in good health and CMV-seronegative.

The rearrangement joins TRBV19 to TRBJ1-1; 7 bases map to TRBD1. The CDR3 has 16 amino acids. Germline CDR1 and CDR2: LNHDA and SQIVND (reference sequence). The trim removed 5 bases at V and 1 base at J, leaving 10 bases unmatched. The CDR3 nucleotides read TGTGCCAGTAGTCCCACGCACAGGACAGGGAACACTGAAGCTTTCTTT. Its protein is CASSPTHRTGNTEAFF.

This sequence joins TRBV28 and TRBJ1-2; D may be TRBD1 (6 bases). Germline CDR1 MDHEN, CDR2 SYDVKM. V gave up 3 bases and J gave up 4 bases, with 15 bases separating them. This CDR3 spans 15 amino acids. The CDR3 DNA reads TGTGCCAGCAGTTTCCGGGGGGCGCTGGGCTATGGCTACACCTTC. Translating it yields CASSFRGALGYGYTF.

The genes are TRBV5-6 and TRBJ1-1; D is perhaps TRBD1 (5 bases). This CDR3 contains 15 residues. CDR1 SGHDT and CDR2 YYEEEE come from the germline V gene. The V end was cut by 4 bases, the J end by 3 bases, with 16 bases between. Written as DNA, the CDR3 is TGTGCCAGCAGCCCAGGTCCAGGGAGGTACACTGAAGCTTTCTTT. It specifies CASSPGPGRYTEAFF.